This TCR beta chain originates from a study of pediatric ulcerative colitis. Study background: Most patients had pancolitis, and two had left-sided colitis.

Each sample received Survey-level depth of up to 500,000 reads. Sequenced by immunoSEQ multiplex PCR; TCRdb stores in-frame clones only, minus some. Of 17,000 or so clones listed, 65% to 75% are singletons. One to two pinch biopsies were taken from the rectum during colonoscopy. Trimming pared 6 bases from V and 1 base from J, leaving 12 bases between. CDR1 and CDR2 (germline): MNHEY, SVGAGI. This CDR3 has 14 amino acids. Study observations and caveats: Rectal repertoires separated controls, mild-moderate and acute severe colitis. Total lymphocyte DNA, not sorted subsets, was the template.

Of note for this clone: Its specificity is unknown.

The V call is TRBV6-5, the J call TRBJ1-2, with unresolved D. The sequence was obtained from a girl under 18 with moderate ulcerative colitis. The sequenced sample consisted of gut tissue. CDR3 residues: CASRMDGFNYGYTF. The DNA of the CDR3 is TGTGCCAGCAGGATGGACGGTTTTAACTATGGCTACACCTTC.